Each of the 30 T cell receptor beta chains below was sequenced from the same sample in a study of molecular identifiers for immune sequencing clone quantification. Via MiXCR, TCRdb re-called the PCR reads, giving one row per CDR3 protein. The sample yields approximately 630,000 distinct CDR3 sequences, less than 30% seen once. Sequenced sample: naive CD8+ T cells from blood, with Jurkat cell RNA spiked in. As to subset: FACS-sorted CD8+CD4-CCR7+CD45RA+ naive T cells. The source of these receptors is a human donor in good health. Some libraries in this study had Jurkat cell RNA spiked in.

On this clonotype: Sequence at one end of the junction differs from germline and may be a read error. The gene calls are TRBV19 and TRBJ2-1, with a tentative D call TRBD2 (5 bases). Germline assignment: CDR1 LNHDA and CDR2 SQIVND (reference sequence). The CDR3 runs 11 residues. The DNA for the CDR3 is TGTGCCATTAGTAGAGGGTGGTTTGAGTTCTTC. Protein sequence: CAISRGWFEFF.

This clonotype was seen at least ten times. V usage is TRBV4-1 and J usage is TRBJ1-2; D gene uncertain. From germline, CDR1 is MGHRA and CDR2 YSYEKL. The CDR3 sequence is 13 residues long. V was trimmed by 4 bases and J by 7 bases, leaving 13 bases between them. DNA of the CDR3: TGCGCCAGCAGCCCAGTCCTGGGTCCTGGCTACACCTTC. Protein: CASSPVLGPGYTF.

This rearrangement joins TRBV28 to TRBJ1-5; D call uncertain. This CDR3 has 16 amino acids. CDR1 is MDHEN, CDR2 SYDVKM, per germline. Trimming pared 1 base from V and 2 bases from J, leaving 12 bases between. CDR3 loop: CASSLLGLAGNQPQHF. The CDR3 bases are TGTGCCAGCAGTTTATTAGGGCTCGCAGGCAATCAGCCCCAGCATTTT.

This chain joins TRBV7-9 and TRBJ2-2, with 8 bases lining up with TRBD1. Unmatched junction bases numbered 16, after V lost 4 bases and J lost 3 bases. The germline V gene encodes CDR1 SEHNR and CDR2 FQNEAQ (reference sequence). The CDR3 sequence is 19 residues long. CDR3 sequence: CASSSRRTGTTEDTGELFF. The CDR3, as DNA: TGTGCCAGCAGCTCGCGTCGGACAGGGACGACAGAGGACACCGGGGAGCTGTTTTTT.

This clonotype was found a few times. CDR3 DNA sequence: TGTGCCTGGAGTTCTAGCACAGATACGCAGTATTTT. Amino acid sequence: CAWSSSTDTQYF. This rearrangement joins TRBV30 to TRBJ2-3, with D unclear. V was trimmed by 2 bases and J by 0 bases, leaving 3 bases between them. Germline V CDR1 and CDR2: GTSNPN, SVGIG (reference sequence). The CDR3 is 12 residues long.

J is TRBJ2-7 and V is TRBV27; D gene uncertain. The CDR3 totals 15 residues. Germline V gene data show CDR1 as MNHEY and CDR2 as SMNVEV (reference sequence). Trimming took 5 bases from V and 4 from J, leaving 18 bases between them. CDR3 coding DNA: TGTGCCAGCAGTGACCGAAGTACCCCATTGTACGAGCAGTACTTC. Protein: CASSDRSTPLYEQYF.

This clonotype was found many times. The CDR3 coding sequence is TGCAGCGTTGACGGGACCCTCTATGGCTACACCTTC. This codes for CSVDGTLYGYTF. The chain recombines TRBV29-1 with TRBJ1-2; D may be TRBD1 (5 bases). The V gene's germline CDR1 is SQVTM and CDR2 ANQGSEA. V gave up 3 bases and J gave up 4 bases, with 9 bases separating them. CDR3 length: 12 residues.

As concerns this clonotype: Since the CDR3 does not end with the conserved phenylalanine or tryptophan, this likely comes from a read error. This sequence joins TRBV5-3 and TRBJ2-7, with D uncertain. TRBV5-3 is given ORF status, its function remaining uncertain. V was clipped by 8 bases and J by 3 bases, with 24 bases between them. CDR3 length: 16 residues. DNA for the CDR3: TGTGCCAGCAGCCCTCCGGCGGCCGAGCGTCTCTACGAGCAGTACTCC. Amino acid sequence: CASSPPAAERLYEQYS.

This clonotype was recorded at least ten times. The gene calls are TRBV6-2 or TRBV6-3 and TRBJ2-1; D perhaps matches TRBD2 (5 bases). V was pared by 0 bases and J by 7 bases, with 10 bases between. The CDR3 totals 14 residues. CDR1 MNHEY and CDR2 SVGEGT come from the germline V gene. The CDR3 is CASSYSPGLNEQFF. The CDR3 region has the DNA TGTGCCAGCAGTTACTCACCGGGGTTGAATGAGCAGTTCTTC.

As regards this clonotype: This may arise from a read error, as a much more abundant clone is one base away. The chain carries TRBV12-3 or TRBV12-4 and TRBJ1-1; D ambiguous. Trimming stripped 6 bases from V and 4 bases from J, with 18 bases between. This CDR3 contains 15 residues. CDR3 nucleotides: TGTGCCAGCAGCCGATTAAAGACATCGAGCACTGAAGCTTTCTTT. It encodes CASSRLKTSSTEAFF.

The V call is TRBV27, the J call TRBJ2-5, with a tentative D call TRBD2 (6 bases). CDR3 length: 17 amino acids. Per germline, CDR1 MNHEY and CDR2 SMNVEV (reference sequence). Trimming left V 3 bases short and J 3 bases short, with 20 bases between. CDR3 DNA: TGTGCCAGCAGTTTCGCGCCAGGGACTCAGCCAAAAGAGACCCAGTACTTC. Its protein is CASSFAPGTQPKETQYF.

This clonotype has just a few counts. A single base separates this from a much larger clone, so it may be a read error. This chain links TRBV5-6 with TRBJ2-3; no firm D call. Trimming cost V 2 bases and J 4 bases, with 5 bases left between them. There are 12 residues in the CDR3. CDR1 SGHDT and CDR2 YYEEEE come from the germline V gene. CDR3 residues: CASSFGPDTQYF. CDR3 DNA: TGTGCCAGCAGCTTCGGGCCAGATACGCAGTATTTT.

The V call is TRBV11-2, the J call TRBJ2-7, with a weak D call TRBD2 (5 bases). Deletions cut 5 bases from V and 4 bases from J, with 15 bases between. CDR3 size: 14 residues. The germline CDR1 and CDR2 sequences are SGHAT and FQNNGV. In DNA, the CDR3 is TGTGCCAGCAGCGAGGCGGCGGGCGGGTACGAGCAGTACTTC. Its protein is CASSEAAGGYEQYF.

Concerning this clonotype: A much bigger clone sits one base away, suggesting this may be a read error. V usage is TRBV7-6 and J usage is TRBJ1-1; D is perhaps TRBD1 (5 bases). Germline CDR1 reads SGHVS; CDR2 reads FNYEAQ. CDR3 length: 16 amino acids. The V end was cut by 1 base, the J end by 3 bases, with 15 bases between. The CDR3 DNA follows: TGTGCCAGCAGCTTAGGGGGCAGGGACTTCCACACTGAAGCTTTCTTT. Translation: CASSLGGRDFHTEAFF.

The chain employs TRBV7-9 and TRBJ1-2; unclear D gene. The CDR3 is made up of 16 amino acids. Germline V lookup: CDR1 SEHNR, CDR2 FQNEAQ (reference sequence). V gave up 5 bases and J gave up 0 bases, with 16 bases separating them. CDR3 sequence (DNA): TGTGCCAGCAGCCCGACCGCCAGGACGACTAACTATGGCTACACCTTC. Translation: CASSPTARTTNYGYTF.

As for this clonotype: A much more abundant neighbour one base away suggests this may be a read error. The chain is built from TRBV7-9 and TRBJ1-1, with TRBD1 matching 9 bases. Germline V gene lookup returns CDR1 SEHNR and CDR2 FQNEAQ (reference sequence). There are 15 residues in the CDR3. The V segment lost 4 bases and the J segment 7 bases; nucleotides outside the gene matches: 10. CDR3 nucleotide sequence: TGTGCCAGCAGCTCACCTGGACAGGGGAGACTTGAAGCTTTCTTT. Its protein product is CASSSPGQGRLEAFF.

The chain uses TRBV11-2 and TRBJ2-1; perhaps TRBD1 as D (6 bases). V lost 4 bases to trimming and J lost 6 bases, with 28 bases between them. The CDR3 covers 19 residues. Germline CDR1 and CDR2: SGHAT and FQNNGV. CDR3 region: CASSSPGLGGFSRGNEQFF. The CDR3 nucleotides read TGTGCCAGCAGCTCCCCCGGGCTAGGGGGATTCAGCCGGGGCAATGAGCAGTTCTTC.

Notes on this clonotype: A single base separates this from a much larger clone, so it may be a read error. The V call is TRBV24-1, the J call TRBJ2-2; D not resolved. Looked up from germline, CDR1 is KGHDR and CDR2 is SFDVKD. The CDR3 runs to 13 residues. The CDR3 region is CAASALRTGELFF. The CDR3 nucleotides read TGTGCCGCCAGCGCCCTACGCACCGGGGAGCTGTTTTTT.

About this clonotype itself: This could be a read error, since a much larger clone is one nucleotide away. The V and J genes are TRBV10-3 and TRBJ2-7, with a possible D match to TRBD1 (6 bases). Per germline, CDR1 ENHRY and CDR2 SYGVKD. This CDR3 contains 14 residues. CDR3 sequence: CAISESGAGYKQYF. CDR3 bases: TGTGCCATCAGTGAGTCGGGGGCCGGCTACAAGCAGTACTTC.

This clonotype has just a few counts. The V gene is TRBV20-1, the J gene TRBJ2-2; D possibly corresponds to TRBD1 (6 bases). V dropped 0 bases and J dropped 1 base, with 9 bases sitting between them. Germline V lookup: CDR1 DFQATT, CDR2 SNEGSKA (reference sequence). This CDR3 has 15 amino acids. The CDR3 sequence is CSARDLGQNTGELFF. The CDR3 bases are TGCAGTGCTAGAGATTTGGGACAGAACACCGGGGAGCTGTTTTTT.

The chain recombines TRBV7-9 with TRBJ2-5; 7 positions match TRBD1. There are 16 residues in the CDR3. Germline CDR1 and CDR2: SEHNR and FQNEAQ (reference sequence). V gave up 2 bases and J gave up 1 base; unmatched junction bases: 7. The CDR3: CASSLLVSGGQETQYF. The CDR3 coding sequence is TGTGCCAGCAGCTTATTAGTGTCAGGGGGCCAAGAGACCCAGTACTTC. Variable domain in full (rest from reference TRBV7-9 and TRBJ2-5): DTGVSQNPRHKITKRGQNVTFRCDPISEHNRLYWYRQTLGQGPEFLTYFQNEAQLEKSRLLSDRFSAERPKGSFSTLEIQRTEQGDSAMYLCASSLLVSGGQETQYFGPGTRLLVL.

In its sample, this clonotype was seen many times. The gene calls are TRBV4-3 and TRBJ1-1; D is ambiguous. Trimming shortened V by 0 bases and J by 5 bases, and 16 bases separated the two germline ends. This CDR3 has 16 amino acids. Germline V gene sequence: CDR1 LGHNA, CDR2 YSLEER. CDR3 nucleotides: TGCGCCAGCAGCCAAGATATCTTCGGAGGGAATACTGAAGCTTTCTTT. This translates into CASSQDIFGGNTEAFF.

The rearrangement uses TRBV7-9 and TRBJ2-2, with TRBD1 identical over 10 bases. The germline V gene encodes CDR1 SEHNR and CDR2 FQNEAQ (reference sequence). This CDR3 region has 14 residues. J was trimmed by 7 bases and V by 5 bases; bases with no gene match: 4. CDR3 sequence (DNA): TGTGCCAGCAGCCGGGGACAGGGGATCGGGGAGCTGTTTTTT. It encodes CASSRGQGIGELFF.

Many counts were recorded for this clonotype. The chain joins TRBV27 to TRBJ2-3; 9 bases agree with TRBD2. Germline loops: CDR1 MNHEY, CDR2 SMNVEV (reference sequence). CDR3 length: 15 residues. V was pared by 3 bases and J by 6 bases, with 7 bases of the junction left unmatched. The CDR3 protein is CASSFLAGWMDTQYF. The DNA of the CDR3 is TGTGCCAGCAGTTTTCTAGCGGGATGGATGGATACGCAGTATTTT.

This chain uses TRBV7-3 with TRBJ2-7; no definite D call. Germline CDR1 reads SGHTA; CDR2 reads FQGTGA. Trimming left V 8 bases short and J 7 bases short, with 18 bases between. The CDR3 is 13 amino acids. Here the CDR3 reads CASGQLGMGEQYF. Here the CDR3 DNA reads TGTGCCAGCGGCCAGTTGGGGATGGGGGAGCAGTACTTC.

Notes on this clonotype: Being one base from a much bigger clone, this may be a read error. The V call is TRBV20-1, the J call TRBJ1-5; 8 bases are a match to TRBD1. V gave up 6 bases and J gave up 6 bases; unmatched junction bases: 10. Germline CDR1 is DFQATT and CDR2 is SNEGSKA (reference sequence). This CDR3 region has 14 residues. Written as DNA, the CDR3 is TGCAGTGCGGGCAGCGGACAGGGCGCTCAGCCCCAGCATTTT. This translates into CSAGSGQGAQPQHF.

The chain joins TRBV10-3 to TRBJ2-1; the match to TRBD2 covers 7 bases. The CDR3 contains 14 residues. Germline V lookup: CDR1 ENHRY, CDR2 SYGVKD. After removal of 9 bases from V and 3 bases from J, the junction contained 8 bases not matched to a gene. This chain's CDR3 is CAISRGGSYNEQFF. Here the CDR3 DNA reads TGTGCCATTTCGAGGGGCGGGAGCTACAATGAGCAGTTCTTC.

This clonotype has just a few counts. A read error may account for a junction end that differs from germline. The rearrangement links TRBV7-7 to TRBJ1-6; the match to TRBD1 covers 7 bases. Germline CDR1 and CDR2: SSHAT and FNYEAQ (reference sequence). This CDR3 is built from 13 residues. For the CDR3, the DNA is TGTGCTAGCAGTCGGGACAGAGATTCACCCCTCCACTTT. Translated: CASSRDRDSPLHF.

This clonotype showed up just a few times. J is TRBJ1-1 and V is TRBV20-1; D ambiguous. The CDR3 length is 13 residues. Trimming shortened V by 1 base and J by 1 base, and 7 bases separated the two germline ends. The germline CDR1 and CDR2 sequences are DFQATT and SNEGSKA (reference sequence). The CDR3 reads CSARVAGNTEAFF. The CDR3 DNA sequence: TGCAGTGCTAGAGTGGCAGGGAACACTGAAGCTTTCTTT.

In regard to this clonotype: Given a much more abundant clone one base away, this may be a read error. Lacking the conserved final phenylalanine or tryptophan, this CDR3 likely reflects a read error. The rearrangement uses TRBV12-3 or TRBV12-4 and TRBJ1-5; D is ambiguous. The V gene lost 5 bases and the J gene lost 2 bases, with 10 bases spanning the gap. The CDR3 contains 14 residues. The CDR3 here is CASSPAGGNQPQHI. The CDR3 coding sequence is TGTGCCAGCAGTCCGGCGGGTGGCAATCAGCCCCAGCATATT.